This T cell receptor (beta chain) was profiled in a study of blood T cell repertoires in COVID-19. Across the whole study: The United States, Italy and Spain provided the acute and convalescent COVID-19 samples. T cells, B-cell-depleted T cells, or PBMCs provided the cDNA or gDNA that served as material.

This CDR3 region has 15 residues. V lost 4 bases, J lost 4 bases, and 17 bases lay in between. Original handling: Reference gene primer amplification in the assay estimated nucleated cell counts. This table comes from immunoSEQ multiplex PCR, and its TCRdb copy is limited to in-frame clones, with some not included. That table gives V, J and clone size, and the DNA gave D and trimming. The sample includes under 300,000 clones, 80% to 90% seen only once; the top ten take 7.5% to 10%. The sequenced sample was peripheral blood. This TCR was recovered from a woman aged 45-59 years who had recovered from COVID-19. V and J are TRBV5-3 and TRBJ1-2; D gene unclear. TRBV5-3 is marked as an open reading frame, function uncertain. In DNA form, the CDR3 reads TGTGCCAGAAGCCCTCACTCCCCGAAGAGCTATGGCTACACCTTC. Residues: CARSPHSPKSYGYTF.